These 6 T cell receptor beta chains share one sample of origin, sequenced in a study of blood T cell repertoires in COVID-19 (dated by TCRdb to about 2020). Libraries were constructed by the immunoSEQ multiplex PCR assay. The table comes from immuneACCESS by way of TCRdb, which keeps in-frame sequences with V and J called. Part of the clones is missing from these tables; in studies checked, under half for an unresolved V gene and the rest for unknown reasons. The sample includes roughly 150,000 clones, with 80% observed a single time. The ten largest clonotypes hold roughly 4.7% of the sample. The specimen was peripheral blood. Receptors originate from a woman in her fifties or sixties with acute or convalescent COVID-19.

The CDR3 protein is CASSWLAGGLYNEQFF. CDR3 nucleotides: TGTGCCAGCAGCTGGCTAGCGGGGGGGCTGTACAATGAGCAGTTCTTC. This chain connects TRBV2 to TRBJ2-1, with TRBD2 matching over 12 bases. With 6 bases clipped from V and 4 bases from J, the junction kept 7 bases outside the gene matches. This CDR3 region has 16 residues. The germline gives CDR1 SNHLY, CDR2 FYNNEI. The variable domain in full, with the rest retrieved from reference TRBV2 and TRBJ2-1, is EPEVTQTPSHQVTQMGQEVILRCVPISNHLYFYWYRQILGQKVEFLVSFYNNEISEKSEIFDDQFSVERPDGSNFTLKIRSTKLEDSAMYFCASSWLAGGLYNEQFFGPGTRLTVL.

This clone has a single count. The CDR3 here is CASSPSGTEKLFF. For the CDR3, the DNA is TGTGCCAGCTCACCGTCCGGGACAGAAAAACTGTTTTTT. This chain links TRBV18 with TRBJ1-4, with a tentative D call TRBD1 (6 bases). From germline, CDR1 is KGHSH and CDR2 LQKENI. Deletions cut 3 bases from V and 8 bases from J, with 10 bases between. The CDR3 contains 13 residues.

The V call is TRBV10-1, the J call TRBJ2-1, with TRBD2 matching over 9 bases. V shed 6 bases, J shed 7 bases, and the junction held 7 bases outside the gene matches. This CDR3 has 14 amino acids. Germline V CDR1 and CDR2: WNHNN, SYGVQD (reference sequence). CDR3 in DNA: TGCGCCAGCAGCCCGAGCGGGGGGAGGAATGAGCAGTTCTTC. Amino acid sequence: CASSPSGGRNEQFF.

The chain recombines TRBV2 with TRBJ1-6; tentative D call: TRBD1 (6 bases). The V end lost 6 bases, the J end lost 5 bases, and 11 bases lay between the germline ends. The CDR3 sequence is 14 residues long. Germline loops: CDR1 SNHLY, CDR2 FYNNEI. The CDR3 region is CASRRGTDNSPLHF. The CDR3 nucleotides are TGTGCCAGCAGGAGGGGGACGGATAATTCACCCCTCCACTTT. Using reference TRBV2 and TRBJ1-6 for the parts outside the CDR3, the full variable domain is EPEVTQTPSHQVTQMGQEVILRCVPISNHLYFYWYRQILGQKVEFLVSFYNNEISEKSEIFDDQFSVERPDGSNFTLKIRSTKLEDSAMYFCASRRGTDNSPLHFGNGTRLTVT.

This chain connects TRBV9 to TRBJ2-3; no clear D gene. V was pared by 2 bases and J by 4 bases, with 8 bases between. The CDR3 extends over 13 amino acids. CDR1 SGDLS and CDR2 YYNGEE come from the germline V gene. The chain's CDR3 is CASSVPSSDTQYF. Written as DNA, the CDR3 is TGTGCCAGCAGCGTTCCTAGTTCAGATACGCAGTATTTT.

The chain links TRBV7-9 to TRBJ1-4; 9 bases match TRBD1. The CDR3 is made up of 17 amino acids. Germline trimming cut 1 base from V and 8 bases from J; bases unmatched to any gene: 11. The germline V gene has CDR1 SEHNR and CDR2 FQNEAQ (reference sequence). The CDR3 nucleotides read TGTGCCAGCAGCTTAGATTTGGTTCGGACAGGGGACGAAAAACTGTTTTTT. Its protein product is CASSLDLVRTGDEKLFF.